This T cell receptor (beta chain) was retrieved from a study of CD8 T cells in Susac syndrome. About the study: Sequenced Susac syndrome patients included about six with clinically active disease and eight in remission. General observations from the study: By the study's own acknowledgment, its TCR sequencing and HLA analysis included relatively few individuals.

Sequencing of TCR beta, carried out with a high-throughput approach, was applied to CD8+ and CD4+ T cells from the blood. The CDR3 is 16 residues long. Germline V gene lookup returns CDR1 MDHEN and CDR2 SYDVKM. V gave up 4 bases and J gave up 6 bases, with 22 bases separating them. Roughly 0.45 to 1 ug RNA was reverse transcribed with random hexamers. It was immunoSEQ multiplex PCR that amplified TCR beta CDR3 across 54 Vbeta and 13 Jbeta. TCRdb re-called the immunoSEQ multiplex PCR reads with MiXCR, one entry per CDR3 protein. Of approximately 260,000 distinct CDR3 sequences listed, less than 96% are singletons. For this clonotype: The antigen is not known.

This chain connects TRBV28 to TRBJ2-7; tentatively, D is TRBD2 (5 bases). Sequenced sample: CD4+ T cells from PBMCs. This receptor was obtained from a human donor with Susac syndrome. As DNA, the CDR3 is TGTGCCAGCAGTTCCGCCTCAGCGAAGGACTTTTCCGAGCAGTACTTC. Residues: CASSSASAKDFSEQYF.